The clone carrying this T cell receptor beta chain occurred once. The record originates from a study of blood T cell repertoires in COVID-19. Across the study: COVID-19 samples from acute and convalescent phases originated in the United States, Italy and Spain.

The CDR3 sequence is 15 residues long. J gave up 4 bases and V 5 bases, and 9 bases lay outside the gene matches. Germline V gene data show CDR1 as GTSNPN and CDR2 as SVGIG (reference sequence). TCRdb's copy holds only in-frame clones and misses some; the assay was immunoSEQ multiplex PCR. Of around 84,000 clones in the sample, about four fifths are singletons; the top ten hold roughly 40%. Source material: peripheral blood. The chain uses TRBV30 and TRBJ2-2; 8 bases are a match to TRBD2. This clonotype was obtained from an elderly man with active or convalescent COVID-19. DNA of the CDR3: TGTGCCTGGGGAATAGCGGGAAAGGTCACCGGGGAGCTGTTTTTT. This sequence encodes CAWGIAGKVTGELFF.